In this sample, the clone carrying this TCR beta chain turned up a few times. This specimen belongs to a study of blood T cells in healthy people across ages. Germline CDR1 is KGHSH and CDR2 is LQKENI. This CDR3 comprises 15 residues. The V and J ends lost 2 bases and 1 base respectively, with 11 bases between them. A second PCR of about 7 to 11 cycles used a sample-barcoded 5' primer and a J-beta primer mix. Every cDNA was tagged by a template-switch adaptor with 12 random nucleotides. TCRdb reanalysed the 5' RACE reads using MiXCR and keeps one entry per CDR3 protein. The sample has 1.5 million to 2 million distinct CDR3 sequences, about 35% seen once.

The V call is TRBV18, the J call TRBJ2-5; D gene ambiguous. This sequence originates from a young woman in good health. The source material was blood. This chain's CDR3 is CASSPIVGIQETQYF. CDR3 nucleotides: TGTGCCAGCTCACCAATAGTTGGGATCCAAGAGACCCAGTACTTC.